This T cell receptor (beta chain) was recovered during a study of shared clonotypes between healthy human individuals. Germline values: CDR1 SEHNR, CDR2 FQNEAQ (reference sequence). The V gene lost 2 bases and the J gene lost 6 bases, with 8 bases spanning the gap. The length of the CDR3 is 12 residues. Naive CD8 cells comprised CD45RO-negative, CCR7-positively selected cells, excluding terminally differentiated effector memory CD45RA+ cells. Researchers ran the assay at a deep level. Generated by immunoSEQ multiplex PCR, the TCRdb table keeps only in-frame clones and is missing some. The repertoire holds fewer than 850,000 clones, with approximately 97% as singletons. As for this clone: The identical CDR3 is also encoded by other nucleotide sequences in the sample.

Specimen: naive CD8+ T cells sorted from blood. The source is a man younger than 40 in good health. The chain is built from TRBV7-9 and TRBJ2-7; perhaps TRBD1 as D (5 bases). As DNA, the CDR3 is TGTGCCAGCAGCTTACAGGGAAGCGAGCAGTACTTC. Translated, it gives CASSLQGSEQYF.